The 16 T cell receptor beta chains in this list originate from one sample, sequenced in a study of human T cells and chemical hapten exposure. Time point of the sample: patch test 1, 2 weeks after DPC sensitization. This sample's treatment: therapeutic diphenylcyclopropenone sensitization with weekly scalp DPC. TCRdb re-called the RACE reads with MiXCR, one entry per CDR3 protein. This table has some 350,000 distinct CDR3 sequences, 6% to 8.5% appearing once. The sample here was whole blood, taken in connection with sensitization to the hapten diphenylcyclopropenone (DPC). The receptors derive from a woman in her late teens or twenties with alopecia areata. Some clones in this sample may be carry-over from other donors' samples.

The table lists this clonotype with many counts. V and J are TRBV6-5 and TRBJ1-6; D is possibly TRBD1 (5 bases). V was clipped by 5 bases and J by 12 bases, with 14 bases between them. The CDR3 runs to 13 residues. Germline-derived CDR1 and CDR2 are MNHEY and SVGAGI. The CDR3, as DNA: TGTGCCAGCAGTAGGGGACGACAAGGACCCCTCCACTTT. This gives the protein CASSRGRQGPLHF.

The chain uses TRBV7-8 and TRBJ2-7; 7 bases fit TRBD1. Trimming removed 5 bases from V and 3 bases from J; junction bases left unmatched: 7. Germline loops: CDR1 SGHVS, CDR2 FQNEAQ. The CDR3 has 14 residues. The CDR3 sequence is CASSKRDSDYEQYF. CDR3 DNA sequence: TGTGCCAGCAGCAAAAGGGACAGCGACTACGAGCAGTACTTC.

The V call is TRBV2, the J call TRBJ1-1, with D possibly TRBD1 on 5 matching bases. This CDR3 has 12 residues. Germline V gives CDR1 SNHLY, CDR2 FYNNEI. Trimming pared 9 bases from V and 6 bases from J, leaving 14 bases between. CDR3 in amino acids: CASGGELSEAFF. CDR3 in DNA: TGTGCCAGTGGAGGGGAGTTGTCTGAAGCTTTCTTT.

This clonotype was seen a handful of times. The genes are TRBV9 and TRBJ2-1; D uncertain. Germline-derived CDR1 and CDR2 are SGDLS and YYNGEE. The CDR3 has 13 amino acids. Trimming took 1 base from V and 7 from J, leaving 9 bases between them. CDR3 region: CASSVTDVNEQFF. CDR3 nucleotide sequence: TGTGCCAGCAGCGTAACCGATGTGAATGAGCAGTTCTTC.

A few counts support this clonotype. The rearrangement joins TRBV7-2 to TRBJ1-2; TRBD1 might be the D (6 bases). The length of the CDR3 is 13 residues. The germline CDR1 and CDR2 sequences are SGHTA and FQGNSA. Trimming removed 3 bases from V and 5 bases from J, with 10 bases in between. DNA of the CDR3: TGTGCCAGCAGCTTGTTGAGGGGGTATGGCTACACCTTC. Encoded protein: CASSLLRGYGYTF.

The chain is built from TRBV3-1 and TRBJ1-1; 7 nucleotides match TRBD1. J was trimmed by 1 base and V by 4 bases; bases with no gene match: 6. Germline lookup yields CDR1 LGHDT and CDR2 YNNKEL (reference sequence). The CDR3 contains 15 residues. CDR3 sequence reads: CASSRVRQGNTEAFF. In nucleotides, the CDR3 is TGTGCCAGCAGCCGTGTAAGACAGGGGAACACTGAAGCTTTCTTT.

At least ten counts were recorded for this clonotype. This sequence joins TRBV2 and TRBJ2-6; the match to TRBD1 covers 8 bases. CDR3 length equals 16 residues. V shed 6 bases and J 2 bases; nucleotides not matched to a gene: 6. The germline gives CDR1 SNHLY, CDR2 FYNNEI. As DNA, the CDR3 is TGTGCCAGCAGGACCCCGGACAGGGCTGGGGCCAACGTCCTGACTTTC. It translates to CASRTPDRAGANVLTF.

In its sample, this clonotype was seen once. J is TRBJ2-2 and V is TRBV11-3; 8 bases are a match to TRBD2. The CDR3 contains 12 residues. V lost 5 bases and J lost 14; bases outside the gene matches: 7. The germline V gene encodes CDR1 SGHNT and CDR2 YENEEA. The CDR3 DNA reads TGTGCCAGCAGCACACCCAGCGGGGGACTGTTTTTT. It is translated as CASSTPSGGLFF. Supplemented by reference TRBV11-3 and TRBJ2-2, the full variable domain reads EAGVVQSPRYKIIEKKQPVAFWCNPISGHNTLYWYLQNLGQGPELLIRYENEEAVDDSQLPKDRFSAERLKGVDSTLKIQPAELGDSAVYLCASSTPSGGLFFGEGSRLTVL.

This chain connects TRBV3-1 to TRBJ2-2, with no clear D. From germline, CDR1 is LGHDT and CDR2 YNNKEL (reference sequence). Trimming pared 0 bases from V and 6 bases from J, leaving 5 bases between. The CDR3 spans 13 residues. The CDR3, as DNA: TGTGCCAGCAGCCAAGATTATCCCGGGGAGCTGTTTTTT. Residues: CASSQDYPGELFF.

This clonotype was seen many times. The gene calls are TRBV6-6 and TRBJ1-5; no clear D. V lost 6 bases, J lost 8 bases, and 17 bases lay in between. The CDR3 spans 14 residues. Germline CDR1 and CDR2: MNHNY and SVGAGI (reference sequence). The CDR3 nucleotides are TGTGCCAGCAGGCGAGGATTGGGTGGAGAGCCCCAGCATTTT. It codes for CASRRGLGGEPQHF.

The rearrangement links TRBV7-2 to TRBJ1-2; D may be TRBD1 (6 bases). Germline V CDR1 and CDR2: SGHTA, FQGNSA. Trimming took 1 base from V and 2 from J, leaving 11 bases between them. This CDR3 has 15 amino acids. The CDR3 reads CASSLGIGGNYGYTF. CDR3 DNA sequence: TGTGCCAGCAGCTTAGGGATCGGGGGCAACTATGGCTACACCTTC.

J is TRBJ2-7 and V is TRBV15, with TRBD1 matching 8 bases. The length of the CDR3 is 13 residues. The germline V gene has CDR1 LNHNV and CDR2 YYDKDF (reference sequence). V was pared by 5 bases and J by 3 bases, with 3 bases of the junction left unmatched. The CDR3 nucleotides are TGTGCCACCAGCGGACAGGGTAACTACGAGCAGTACTTC. Its protein product is CATSGQGNYEQYF.

There are many counts of this clonotype. The chain combines TRBV12-3 or TRBV12-4 with TRBJ2-7; the D gene is possibly TRBD2 (5 bases). This CDR3 has 15 residues. With 1 base removed from V and 2 bases from J, the gap between germline ends came to 12 bases. CDR3 DNA: TGTGCCAGCAGTTTAGGAGGGTCAGGCCCCTACGAGCAGTACTTC. Residues: CASSLGGSGPYEQYF.

This clonotype was detected only a few times. At one end, the junction sequence differs from germline, possibly due to a read error. The J gene is TRBJ1-2, the V gene TRBV18; D not resolved. CDR1 is KGHSH and CDR2 is LQKENI in the germline V gene. The CDR3 has 13 residues. This CDR3 is CASSPQHNYGYTF. The CDR3 DNA reads as TGTGCCAGCTCGCCACAGCATAACTATGGCTACACCTTC.

This clonotype was detected ten times or more. The chain is built from TRBV5-6 and TRBJ2-3, with 12 nucleotides matching TRBD2. CDR1 SGHDT and CDR2 YYEEEE come from the germline V gene. The junction had 9 bases not matched to a gene; V was cut back by 4 bases and J by 0 bases. The CDR3 length is 18 residues. CDR3 sequence (DNA): TGTGCCAGCAGCCCCCGTTCTAGCGGGGGGGTAAGCACAGATACGCAGTATTTT. This translates into CASSPRSSGGVSTDTQYF.

J is TRBJ2-3 and V is TRBV20-1; weak D call: TRBD2 (6 bases). CDR3 length: 15 residues. Germline assignment: CDR1 DFQATT and CDR2 SNEGSKA (reference sequence). The germline V and J ends were trimmed by 0 bases and 8 bases, with 18 bases remaining between them. CDR3 in amino acids: CSARDPRGGAGTQYF. The CDR3 nucleotides read TGCAGTGCTAGAGATCCGCGGGGTGGGGCAGGTACGCAGTATTTT.